The table lists the clone carrying this T cell receptor beta chain with a count of one. The antigen remains unidentified. The data derive from a study of T cells in tuberculosis. Whole-study context: The T cells targeted glucose monomycolate, a mycobacterial lipid, via CD1B. IGRA-negative adolescents, IGRA-positive adolescents with latent tuberculosis and adults with active tuberculosis formed this South African cohort. Study findings and constraints: Using the GMM-specific repertoire gave nearly 90% accuracy versus 60% to 70% with motifs.

Libraries were prepared by immunoSEQ multiplex PCR; TCRdb keeps only in-frame clonotypes and omits some of them. Among 30,000 to 35,000 clones listed, 80% to 95% were seen once. Unsorted cryopreserved PBMC were sequenced, averaging about 92,000 T cells per clinical donor. V lost 2 bases, J lost 1 base, and 4 bases stayed unmatched. In germline, CDR1 is MNHEY, CDR2 SMNVEV (reference sequence). This CDR3 spans 15 amino acids. The V call is TRBV27, the J call TRBJ1-1; TRBD1 matches at 7 bases. Specimen: PBMCs. This clonotype was sampled from a donor aged 10 to 29 with latent tuberculosis or without tuberculosis infection. CDR3 residues: CASSLRGGRNTEAFF. CDR3 sequence (DNA): TGTGCCAGCAGTTTACGAGGGGGCCGGAACACTGAAGCTTTCTTT.